This T cell receptor beta chain was retrieved from a study of post-analysis software for immune sequencing data. This CDR3 spans 15 amino acids. V shed 2 bases, J shed 8 bases, and the junction held 4 bases outside the gene matches. Per the germline V gene, CDR1 is GTSNPN and CDR2 is SVGIG (reference sequence). This clonotype has a single count. Its matching antigen is unknown. Notes on the study in general: Five or six TRBV segments, TRBV5-6, TRBV5-1 and TRBV20-1 among them, were found more frequent in patients than controls.

Incorporated into the TCR beta cDNA libraries were unique molecular identifiers, which served to reduce PCR and sequencing biases. TCRdb independently ran MiXCR on the PCR reads; one entry per CDR3 protein. The sample carries hundreds of thousands of distinct CDR3 sequences, around 40% recorded once. This rearrangement joins TRBV30 to TRBJ2-1; TRBD2 aligns across 15 bases. This clonotype originated in a girl under 18 with multiple sclerosis. Sequenced material: blood. In DNA form, the CDR3 reads TGTGCCTGGAGTCTAGGGACTAGCGGGAGGTATGAGCAGTTCTTC. It specifies CAWSLGTSGRYEQFF.